A single T cell receptor beta chain is shown here with its context. Its antigen target is currently unknown. Per-nucleotide qualities are absent, and no much larger clonotype sits a single base away. The CDR3 sequence holds 15 residues, the cysteine and phenylalanine included. This entry keeps only the CDR3 DNA: 45 bases, framed from base 1. V loses 5 bases at its end and J loses 3 bases; junction bases beyond the gene matches: 6. The germline V gene provides CDR1 SGHVS and CDR2 FNYEAQ. These data originate in a study of T cell responses to AZD1222 COVID-19 vaccine (dated by TCRdb to about 2021). Turning to the overall study: Because spike-specific TCR depth and breadth did not differ between the two schedules, AZD1222 recipients who got a second dose at roughly 4 weeks were pooled with those who got a second dose at roughly 12 weeks. A total of 233 trial participants underwent TCR sequencing, of whom 207 had received two doses of AZD1222 and around 26 had received two doses of the MenACWY control vaccine. Enrollment into the trials was organized by age into subgroups of 18-55, 56-69 and 70-plus years, and those subgroups contained roughly 150, 30 and 60 TCR-sequenced participants, respectively.

Read against the paper, the sample's time point label means: baseline before first vaccination. The vaccinee samples were drawn from two UK trials, COV001 and COV002, one of which was a single-blind randomized controlled phase 2/3 trial testing AZD1222 (ChAdOx1 nCoV-19) in healthy adults. For TCRbeta chain sequencing, PBMC samples from trial participants were taken at day 0 and at day 28 after the second dose. The CDR3 regions of human TCRbeta chains were analyzed by immunosequencing. The authors' analysis ran thus. Repertoire TCRs were checked for matches against a reference library of SARS-CoV-2-specific TCRs that had been generated using the MIRA antigen-specificity platform. Breadth meant the fraction of unique TCRs that were SARS-CoV-2-associated, whereas depth meant the fraction of total T cells that were SARS-CoV-2-associated. Each spike-specific TCR was assigned to its reactive spike region and to a CD4 or CD8 class using the MIRA data. Log10-transformed breadth and depth values were compared by one-way ANOVA with Sidak's multiple comparisons tests. The immuneACCESS repertoire file appears here via TCRdb, limited to in-frame rearrangements. These files lack a portion of the clones; in checked studies, under half of the deficit traces to unresolved V genes, and the cause of the others is not known. For V, J and clone size, that table is used; D and trimming come from the DNA. This sample gives about 150,000 clones in total; roughly 92% of them show up just once. Over 0.95% of the sample rests with the top ten.

Study-level results and caveats: Conclusions about previously exposed vaccinees are limited because only five to seven AZD1222 recipients were SARS-CoV-2 seropositive at baseline. Most participants were white British and females outnumbered males, and the authors suggested that clonal diversity may have been underestimated. The vaccine-associated CD4 TCRs covered the entire spike protein, and the dominant responses fell in regions 160-218 and 743-854. A significant rise in spike-specific TCR breadth and depth was observed after two AZD1222 doses relative to day 0 and relative to MenACWY recipients. Reportedly, close to half of the unique spike-specific TCRs recognized epitopes lying outside the regions that are mutated in the B.1.351 and B.1.1.7 variants. The 56-69-year group was small, and its depth increase did not reach significance, likely because of low power. Because no samples from the day 14 peak response were available, repertoires could be characterized only after the peak T cell response.

The receptor's source is an adult in good health. The V gene is TRBV7-6 and the J gene is TRBJ2-1, with 8 bases in between that match TRBD2. The source material was peripheral blood, sampled on day 0 of AZD1222 vaccination. The DNA sequence is given as TGTGCCAGCAGCCAAAACGGGGGGGACTACAATGAGCAGTTCTTC. This encodes CASSQNGGDYNEQFF.